Listed below are T cell receptor beta chains from one sample, sequenced in a study of T cells in Graves' hyperthyroidism and ophthalmopathy. TCRdb processed the multiplex PCR reads anew with MiXCR; each CDR3 protein has one entry. The repertoire holds some 570,000 distinct CDR3 sequences, with about a sixth as singletons. The sample taken for sequencing was blood. The receptors here all came from a woman aged 18-30 years with Graves' ophthalmopathy. Each CDR3 is given with its conserved first and last residue. The D gene is left open where the match is weak. Some rows have no size entry. The others give once, few or many, or a class for an expanded clone.

CDR3nt	CDR3aa	abundance	d_gene	j_gene	v_gene
TGTGCCAGCAGGGAAGGGGCAGATACGCAGTATTTT	CASREGADTQYF	many	-	TRBJ2-3	TRBV5-8
TGTGCCTGGGGGTCCCGGTTGGTGGGCGGGGAGCTGTTTTTT	CAWGSRLVGGELFF	-	-	TRBJ2-2	TRBV30
TGTGCCAGCAGCCCAGACGGGGGGGCGGTCACAGATACGCAGTATTTT	CASSPDGGAVTDTQYF	-	TRBD2	TRBJ2-3	TRBV7-3
TGTGCCAGCAGCACCCTGGACAGCTTGAACACTGAAGCTTTCTTT	CASSTLDSLNTEAFF	many	-	TRBJ1-1	TRBV7-9
TGTGCCAGCAGTTTAACGGAAAATCAGCCCCAGCATTTT	CASSLTENQPQHF	many	-	TRBJ1-5	TRBV7-9
TGTGCCAGTAGTATTTCGCCGCGCAGCGGAGAATATGGCTACACCTTC	CASSISPRSGEYGYTF	-	-	TRBJ1-2	TRBV19
TGCGCCAGCCAACCCGGGACAGGGCTATCAACTGAAGCTTTCTTT	CASQPGTGLSTEAFF	many	TRBD1	TRBJ1-1	TRBV5-1
TGTGCCAGCAAACAAGGGGGGGGGAACACTGAAGCTTTCTTT	CASKQGGGNTEAFF	-	-	TRBJ1-1	TRBV28
TGCAGTGCTAGAGTGCGGGGTGGATTGGCCCAGTACTTC	CSARVRGGLAQYF	many	-	TRBJ2-5	TRBV20-1
TGTGCCAGCAACCCCGAGGGGTGGGGCGAGCAGTACTTC	CASNPEGWGEQYF	few	-	TRBJ2-7	TRBV5-5
TGTGCCAGCAGTGGTGGGACTAGCGGGGGGAGACAAGAGACCCAGTACTTC	CASSGGTSGGRQETQYF	many	TRBD2	TRBJ2-5	TRBV2
TGTGCCAGCAGAGACGCTAGCGGGAGTTTTGAGCAGTACTTC	CASRDASGSFEQYF	many	TRBD2	TRBJ2-7	TRBV6-1
TGTGCCAGCAGCCAAACAGGGGGCGGCACTGAAGCTTTCTTT	CASSQTGGGTEAFF	many	TRBD1	TRBJ1-1	TRBV7-2
TGTGCCAGCAGCTTGTACATAGGTAGGGGGGCCTACAATGAGCAGTTCTTC	CASSLYIGRGAYNEQFF	many	-	TRBJ2-1	TRBV5-8
TGTGCCAGCAGTTCCAGGGGGCGAGGCATTTACTCCTACGAGCAGTACTTC	CASSSRGRGIYSYEQYF	many	TRBD1	TRBJ2-7	TRBV28
TGTGCCAGCATCCCGGGGAGCGGGGAGCCGTTTTCGAATACGCAGTATTTT	CASIPGSGEPFSNTQYF	many	TRBD2	TRBJ2-3	TRBV28
TGCAGTGCTAGCGTTGCCAAGTTAACCTTC	CSASVAKLTF	few	-	TRBJ1-2	TRBV20-1
TGTGCCAGCAGTTTTGGGAACTCCTACGAGCAGTACTTC	CASSFGNSYEQYF	many	-	TRBJ2-7	TRBV28
TGTGCCAGCAGTGAATTGAGACAGCCCTCCTACGAGCAGTACTTC	CASSELRQPSYEQYF	-	-	TRBJ2-7	TRBV6-1
TGCGCCAGCAGCGAAGGACTCTGGACGAACACTGAAGCTTTCTTT	CASSEGLWTNTEAFF	many	-	TRBJ1-1	TRBV5-1
TGTGCCAGCATGCGTCTTGTGAACAGGGTATATGAGCAGTTCTTC	CASMRLVNRVYEQFF	few	-	TRBJ2-1	TRBV27
TGTGCCACCCGCTTGACGGGGGATCAGCCCCAGCATTTT	CATRLTGDQPQHF	many	-	TRBJ1-5	TRBV15
TGTGCCTGGAAGGCAGGGGTGTCCTACAATGAGCAGTTCTTC	CAWKAGVSYNEQFF	-	-	TRBJ2-1	TRBV30
TGTGCCAGCTCACCCCCGGGACGTGGGGCCTACGAGCAGTACTTC	CASSPPGRGAYEQYF	many	-	TRBJ2-7	TRBV18
TGCGCCAGCAGCCCGGGACTAGCGGCCCAAGAGACCCAGTACTTC	CASSPGLAAQETQYF	-	TRBD2	TRBJ2-5	TRBV4-3
TGCAGTGCTACATTCTCCGAGGGGGCCAACGTCCTGACTTTC	CSATFSEGANVLTF	few	-	TRBJ2-6	TRBV20-1
TGTGCCAGCAGTCTTAAAACAGGACTGGGGAACTATGGCTACACCTTC	CASSLKTGLGNYGYTF	many	-	TRBJ1-2	TRBV2
TGTGCCAGCAGCCCCGGGGATGAGCAGTTCTTC	CASSPGDEQFF	many	-	TRBJ2-1	TRBV7-2
TGTGCCACCAGCAGAGGTCGGGGGGGCCACAATGAGCAGTTCTTC	CATSRGRGGHNEQFF	few	TRBD2	TRBJ2-1	TRBV15
TGTGCCAGCAGTACCAGGACAGGGGCCGGGGAGCTGTTTTTT	CASSTRTGAGELFF	-	TRBD1	TRBJ2-2	TRBV6-1
TGTGCCAGCAGGATAGTGGCCTACGAGCAGTACTTC	CASRIVAYEQYF	few	-	TRBJ2-7	TRBV28
TGTGCCAGCAGGCCCGGACAGGGGAACAACGAGCAGTACTTC	CASRPGQGNNEQYF	few	TRBD1	TRBJ2-7	TRBV6-1
TGTGCCATCAGTGAACACGAGGGCTACACCTTC	CAISEHEGYTF	-	-	TRBJ1-2	TRBV10-3
TGCGCCAGCAGCTTGGACAGGGGAACCTCCTACAATGAGCAGTTCTTC	CASSLDRGTSYNEQFF	many	TRBD1	TRBJ2-1	TRBV5-1
TGTGCCAGCAGCGGGACAGCCTGGGCCTTGAACACTGAAGCTTTCTTT	CASSGTAWALNTEAFF	few	TRBD1	TRBJ1-1	TRBV5-5
TGCAGTGCTAGAGGGGGGGATACGCAGTATTTT	CSARGGDTQYF	many	-	TRBJ2-3	TRBV20-1
TGTGCCATCAGTGAGAATCAGGGCCTGAACACTGAAGCTTTCTTT	CAISENQGLNTEAFF	many	-	TRBJ1-1	TRBV10-3
TGTGCCAGCAGCCCGACAGACGGCTCCTACAATGAGCAGTTCTTC	CASSPTDGSYNEQFF	once	-	TRBJ2-1	TRBV5-5
TGTGCCAGCAGCTCACGGACTAGCGGGGGGAACAATGAGCAGTTCTTC	CASSSRTSGGNNEQFF	many	TRBD2	TRBJ2-1	TRBV11-3
TGTGCCAGCAGCTTATTCAGCGGGACTCTCACAGATACGCAGTATTTT	CASSLFSGTLTDTQYF	many	TRBD2	TRBJ2-3	TRBV13
TGTGCCAGCAGCTCCCTTCGGGGGGCCGCCCTAAACGCTGAAGCTTTCTTT	CASSSLRGAALNAEAFF	many	-	TRBJ1-1	TRBV11-2
TGTGCCAGCAGCTTAGTTCCGAGCCACAATGAGCAGTTCTTC	CASSLVPSHNEQFF	many	-	TRBJ2-1	TRBV11-2
TGCAGCGGTTTGGGGCTAGATGAGCAGTTCTTC	CSGLGLDEQFF	few	-	TRBJ2-1	TRBV29-1
TGCGCCAGCAGCTTATCCGAGGAGCAGTTCTTC	CASSLSEEQFF	many	-	TRBJ2-1	TRBV5-1
TGTGCCAGCAGCTTATTTCTGGGACAGGGGGCTTACGAGCAGTACTTC	CASSLFLGQGAYEQYF	few	TRBD1	TRBJ2-7	TRBV5-6
TGTGCCAGCAGCTTGATAACAGGGCGGGAGACCCAGTACTTC	CASSLITGRETQYF	-	-	TRBJ2-5	TRBV5-4
TGTGCCAGCACCCCTCGCGGGAGTTATAATTCACCCCTCCACTTT	CASTPRGSYNSPLHF	few	-	TRBJ1-6	TRBV27
TGCGCCAGCAGCCAAGATGCCAGGCACTACGAGCAGTACTTC	CASSQDARHYEQYF	many	-	TRBJ2-7	TRBV4-1
TGTGCCAGCAGCGCCGAGGGCGCAGGGAACTATGGCTACACCTTC	CASSAEGAGNYGYTF	-	-	TRBJ1-2	TRBV9
TGCGCCAGCAGCTTGGCCCTAGGGCGGGGTAAGGACGAGCAGTACTTC	CASSLALGRGKDEQYF	many	-	TRBJ2-7	TRBV5-1